This TCR beta chain stems from a study of blood T cell repertoires in COVID-19. Whole-study context: Sources were T cells, B-cell-depleted T cells, or PBMCs; the material itself was cDNA or gDNA.

CDR3 length equals 15 residues. The V gene's germline CDR1 is LNHDA and CDR2 SQIVND (reference sequence). J lost 4 bases, V lost 4 bases, and 4 bases had no gene match. This clone was seen a handful of times. Original analysis: Nucleated cell counts were estimated from reference gene primer amplification. TCRdb keeps only in-frame clones here, not all; method: immunoSEQ multiplex PCR. V and J calls and clone size are copied from that table; D and trimming were computed from the DNA. The table lists about 120,000 clones, approximately 92% of them singletons. The material sequenced was peripheral blood. The receptor was derived from a man in his 70s with active or convalescent COVID-19. The rearrangement links TRBV19 to TRBJ2-7, with 13 bases fitting TRBD2. As DNA, the CDR3 is TGTGCCAGTAGTACACTAGCGGGAGGGCCTTACGAGCAGTACTTC. Translating it yields CASSTLAGGPYEQYF.